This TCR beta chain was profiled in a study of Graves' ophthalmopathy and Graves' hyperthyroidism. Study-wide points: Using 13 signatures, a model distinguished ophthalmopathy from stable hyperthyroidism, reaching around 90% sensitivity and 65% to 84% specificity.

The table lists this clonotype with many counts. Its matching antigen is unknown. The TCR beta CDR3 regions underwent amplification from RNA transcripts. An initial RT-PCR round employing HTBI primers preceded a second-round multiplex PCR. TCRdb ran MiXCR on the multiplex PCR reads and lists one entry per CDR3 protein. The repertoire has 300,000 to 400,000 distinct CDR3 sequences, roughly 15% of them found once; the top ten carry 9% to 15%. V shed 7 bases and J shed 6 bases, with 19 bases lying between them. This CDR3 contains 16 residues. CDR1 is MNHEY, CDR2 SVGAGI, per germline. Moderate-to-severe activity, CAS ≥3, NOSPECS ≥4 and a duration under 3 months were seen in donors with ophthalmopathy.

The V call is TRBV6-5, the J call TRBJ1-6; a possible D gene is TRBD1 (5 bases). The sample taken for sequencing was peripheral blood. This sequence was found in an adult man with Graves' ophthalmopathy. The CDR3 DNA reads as TGTGCCAGCACCTTTTCGGGACGTTACCTTAATTCACCCCTCCACTTT. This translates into CASTFSGRYLNSPLHF.